This is a list of T cell receptor beta chains from one sample in a study of blood T cell repertoires in COVID-19. Measured with immunoSEQ multiplex PCR; TCRdb has only the in-frame clones, and not every one. The sample lists about 180,000 clones, about nine tenths seen once, with roughly 8.6% in the top ten. Sequenced: PBMCs or T cells enriched from blood (not recorded which). These TCRs come from a woman aged 18-29 years who had recovered from COVID-19. Both conserved end residues are part of each CDR3. The order of the fields is J gene, clone size, D gene, V gene, CDR3 DNA, CDR3 protein. A D gene is named only where the DNA matches it firmly. Only part of the rows carry a size: once, few, many, or a class if the clone is expanded.

TRBJ2-5 NA NA TRBV12-3/TRBV12-4 TGTGCCAGCAGAACCAGGGGGGTAGAGACCCAGTACTTC CASRTRGVETQYF
TRBJ2-3 NA NA TRBV19 TGTGCCAGTAGTAGGGGACCGGGACTTAACACAGATACGCAGTATTTT CASSRGPGLNTDTQYF
TRBJ2-7 NA NA TRBV27 TGTGCCAGCAGTCCTTCTCGGGGCTACGAGCAGTACTTC CASSPSRGYEQYF
TRBJ2-1 NA NA TRBV7-8 TGTGCCAGCAGCTTAGTGCGGTTTTCCAACAATGAGCAGTTCTTC CASSLVRFSNNEQFF
TRBJ1-2 NA NA TRBV12-3/TRBV12-4 TGTGCCAGCAGTCGTGACAGCAGCTATGGCTACACCTTC CASSRDSSYGYTF
TRBJ2-3 NA TRBD2 TRBV15 TGTGCCACCAGCAGAGGGAGTAGCGGGGCCCGCACAGATACGCAGTATTTT CATSRGSSGARTDTQYF
TRBJ2-7 few TRBD1 TRBV27 TGTGCCAGCAGTTATGGGACAGGGAACGAGCAGTACTTC CASSYGTGNEQYF
TRBJ1-2 NA NA TRBV10-1 TGCGCCAGCAGTGAGATCAGGGGATCCGTGGATGGCTACACCTTC CASSEIRGSVDGYTF
TRBJ2-3 NA NA TRBV20-1 TGCAGTCTCGAGAGAGGAGATACGCAGTATTTT CSLERGDTQYF
TRBJ2-1 NA TRBD1 TRBV7-3 TGTGCCAGCAGCCACGATCGTTACAGGGGCGATGAGCAGTTCTTC CASSHDRYRGDEQFF
TRBJ1-4 NA NA TRBV11-1 TGTGCCAGCAGCTTGAACAGGGTTGGTGAAAAACTGTTTTTT CASSLNRVGEKLFF
TRBJ2-5 NA TRBD2 TRBV11-2 TGTGCCAGCAGCTGGGGGCGGGGGGGGGAGACCCAGTACTTC CASSWGRGGETQYF
TRBJ2-2 NA TRBD2 TRBV14 TGTGCCAGCAGGAACGGACTAGCGGCCACCGGGGAGCTGTTTTTT CASRNGLAATGELFF
TRBJ2-7 many NA TRBV5-8 TGTGCCAGCAGCTTGATAGCGTACACCTACGAGCAGTACTTC CASSLIAYTYEQYF
TRBJ1-5 NA NA TRBV5-4 TGTGCCAGCAGCCGGGGGGGAGATCAGCCCCAGCATTTT CASSRGGDQPQHF